The 29 T cell receptor beta chains reported below all come from one sample, sequenced in a study of T cells after yellow fever vaccination. TCRdb analysed the 5' RACE reads with MiXCR anew, one entry per CDR3 protein. The table lists more than 95,000 distinct CDR3 sequences, approximately 8.4% of them singletons. The sample here was CD8+ T cells sorted from PBMCs, taken on the day of the yellow fever booster vaccination. The receptors here all came from a young man who received the YFV17D yellow fever vaccine.

The chain is built from TRBV20-1 and TRBJ2-7; D may be TRBD2 (7 bases). CDR1 and CDR2 from the germline V gene are DFQATT and SNEGSKA (reference sequence). Trimming pared 4 bases from V and 7 bases from J, leaving 14 bases between. The CDR3 length is 12 residues. This CDR3 is CSATTQGGEQYF. The CDR3 DNA sequence: TGCAGTGCTACAACACAGGGAGGGGAGCAGTACTTC.

There are many counts of this clonotype. This chain joins TRBV7-8 and TRBJ2-2, with D perhaps matching TRBD1 (7 bases). Germline CDR1 is SGHVS and CDR2 is FQNEAQ. The CDR3 is 19 residues long. Trimming left V 4 bases short and J 2 bases short, with 23 bases between. DNA of the CDR3: TGTGCCAGCAGCTGGGCGGGAACCGCGGGACAGATAAACACCGGGGAGCTGTTTTTT. Its translation: CASSWAGTAGQINTGELFF.

The V and J genes are TRBV2 and TRBJ2-7, with D possibly TRBD1 on 5 matching bases. From germline, CDR1 is SNHLY and CDR2 FYNNEI. Deletions cut 9 bases from V and 2 bases from J, with 29 bases between. This CDR3 is built from 18 residues. CDR3 in DNA: TGTGCCAGTCGCCCAAGATACGACTCTCGGTTGGGGCCCTACGAGCAGTACGTC. Translated, it gives CASRPRYDSRLGPYEQYV.

This clonotype appeared many times. V is TRBV6-4 and J is TRBJ2-7; no reliable D call. There are 11 residues in the CDR3. The germline gives CDR1 MRHNA, CDR2 SNTAGT. The V and J ends lost 4 bases and 6 bases respectively, with 7 bases between them. CDR3 protein: CASSVLREQYV. The CDR3 nucleotides read TGTGCCAGCAGTGTCTTACGCGAGCAGTACGTC.

The chain carries TRBV25-1 and TRBJ1-1; D is unclear. V gave up 4 bases and J gave up 8 bases, with 8 bases separating them. CDR3 length: 11 amino acids. CDR1 and CDR2 (germline): MGHDK, SYGVNS. The CDR3 DNA reads TGTGCCAGCAGTGTTGGTTGGGAAGCTTTCTTT. This codes for CASSVGWEAFF.

This clonotype came up a few times. The chain carries TRBV6-2 or TRBV6-3 and TRBJ2-1; weak D call: TRBD2 (7 bases). V shed 2 bases and J shed 4 bases, with 18 bases lying between them. The CDR3 runs 17 residues. Germline V gene data show CDR1 as MNHEY and CDR2 as SVGEGT. The CDR3 DNA is TGTGCCAGCAGTTACCCCGCGGGGGCGATCTTTTACAATGAGCAGTTCTTC. The encoded protein is CASSYPAGAIFYNEQFF.

The chain has TRBV6-2 or TRBV6-3 and TRBJ2-1; 10 positions agree with TRBD2. Germline lookup yields CDR1 MNHEY and CDR2 SVGEGT. V was pared by 7 bases and J by 5 bases, with 8 bases of the junction left unmatched. This CDR3 contains 15 residues. The CDR3 DNA reads TGTGCCAGCAAGAAAGCGGGGGGGCTCCACAATGAGCAGTTCTTC. Its translation: CASKKAGGLHNEQFF.

This clonotype was detected many times. The chain's CDR3 is CASSQEGHPRPQHF. The CDR3 nucleotides read TGCGCCAGCAGCCAAGAGGGACATCCTCGGCCCCAGCATTTT. The chain couples TRBV4-1 to TRBJ1-5; D is possibly TRBD1 (6 bases). Germline lookup yields CDR1 MGHRA and CDR2 YSYEKL. V was pared by 0 bases and J by 9 bases, with 12 bases between. The CDR3 covers 14 residues.

The gene calls are TRBV7-9 and TRBJ1-6, with D perhaps matching TRBD1 (5 bases). In germline, CDR1 is SEHNR, CDR2 FQNEAQ (reference sequence). V was pared by 5 bases and J by 2 bases, with 10 bases between. This CDR3 contains 15 residues. CDR3 DNA sequence: TGTGCCAGCAGCAAGGGGATCACCTATAATTCACCCCTCCACTTT. This encodes CASSKGITYNSPLHF.

The chain has TRBV19 and TRBJ2-7, with a possible D match to TRBD2 (6 bases). The CDR3 totals 15 residues. Per germline, CDR1 LNHDA and CDR2 SQIVND (reference sequence). Deletions cut 0 bases from V and 7 bases from J, with 16 bases between. The CDR3 coding sequence is TGTGCCAGTAGTATAGACGGGAGACCCGAGCGGGAGCAGTACTTC. It yields the protein CASSIDGRPEREQYF. Full variable domain (rest looked up from reference TRBV19 and TRBJ2-7): DGGITQSPKYLFRKEGQNVTLSCEQNLNHDAMYWYRQDPGQGLRLIYYSQIVNDFQKGDIAEGYSVSREKKESFPLTVTSAQKNPTAFYLCASSIDGRPEREQYFGPGTRLTVT.

The V gene is TRBV7-6, the J gene TRBJ1-1, with D possibly TRBD1 on 5 matching bases. Trimming shortened V by 3 bases and J by 4 bases, and 12 bases separated the two germline ends. CDR3 length: 14 residues. Germline V CDR1 and CDR2: SGHVS, FNYEAQ. The CDR3 DNA reads as TGTGCCAGCAGCTTCAGGGCTTTGGGCACTGAAGCTTTCTTT. Translating gives CASSFRALGTEAFF.

This clonotype has just a few counts. This sequence joins TRBV6-5 and TRBJ2-7; D call uncertain. V shed 0 bases and J shed 7 bases, with 10 bases lying between them. Germline values: CDR1 MNHEY, CDR2 SVGAGI. The CDR3 totals 13 residues. This CDR3 reads CASSYSEGIEQYF. Written as DNA, the CDR3 is TGTGCCAGCAGTTACTCGGAAGGTATTGAGCAGTACTTC.

V usage is TRBV4-3 and J usage is TRBJ2-1; tentative D call: TRBD2 (6 bases). Germline CDR1 and CDR2: LGHNA and YSLEER. The V gene lost 2 bases and the J gene lost 4 bases, with 12 bases spanning the gap. The CDR3 covers 15 residues. In DNA, the CDR3 is TGCGCCAGCAGCCAAAGCGCGGGGAGATACAATGAGCAGTTCTTC. It yields the protein CASSQSAGRYNEQFF.

This clonotype was detected a few times. The genes are TRBV12-3 or TRBV12-4 and TRBJ2-5; D is undetermined. There are 14 residues in the CDR3. V was cut by 2 bases and J by 9 bases, with 16 bases left in between. CDR3 residues: CASSLLGPSLPQYF. Here the CDR3 DNA reads TGTGCCAGCAGTTTACTGGGCCCCTCTCTACCCCAGTACTTC.

This chain links TRBV11-3 with TRBJ2-3; no clear D gene. Germline V CDR1 and CDR2: SGHNT, YENEEA. The CDR3 is 9 amino acids. The CDR3 spells CPHTDTQYF. The DNA of the CDR3 is TGTCCACACACAGATACGCAGTATTTT.

In its sample, this clonotype was seen many times. The chain uses TRBV28 and TRBJ2-3; 12 bases match TRBD2. The CDR3 covers 17 residues. With 3 bases clipped from V and 2 bases from J, the junction kept 6 bases outside the gene matches. In germline, CDR1 is MDHEN, CDR2 SYDVKM. The DNA for the CDR3 is TGTGCCAGCAGTTTCCCCCGGACTAGCGGGAACACAGATACGCAGTATTTT. Protein product: CASSFPRTSGNTDTQYF.

J is TRBJ2-7 and V is TRBV20-1; 8 nucleotides match TRBD1. J was trimmed by 4 bases and V by 5 bases; bases with no gene match: 7. CDR3 size: 13 residues. CDR1 and CDR2 (germline): DFQATT, SNEGSKA (reference sequence). DNA of the CDR3: TGCAGTGCTGACAGGGGCGACGGGTACGAGCAGTACGTC. Amino acid sequence: CSADRGDGYEQYV.

The chain links TRBV7-9 to TRBJ2-4; 7 nucleotides align to TRBD2. Trimming cost V 5 bases and J 2 bases; bases outside gene matches: 18. The CDR3 is made up of 19 amino acids. From germline, CDR1 is SEHNR and CDR2 FQNEAQ (reference sequence). The CDR3 DNA reads as TGTGCCAGCAGCAAGAGGACCCGTCCTGGGGGGGGGTCCAAAAACATTCAGTACTTC. Amino acid sequence: CASSKRTRPGGGSKNIQYF.

This clonotype was observed a handful of times. The chain couples TRBV19 to TRBJ1-1; D is perhaps TRBD1 (5 bases). Trimming took 5 bases from V and 3 from J, leaving 16 bases between them. CDR1 LNHDA and CDR2 SQIVND come from the germline V gene (reference sequence). The CDR3 consists of 15 residues. For the CDR3, the DNA is TGTGCCAGTAGTCCTCTAGCCAGGGTGGACACTGAAGCTTTCTTT. It specifies CASSPLARVDTEAFF.

This clonotype was found a few times. V gene TRBV28 combines with J gene TRBJ1-1, with D possibly being TRBD1 (5 bases). The CDR3 is 15 amino acids. Per the germline V gene, CDR1 is MDHEN and CDR2 is SYDVKM. Trimming shortened V by 5 bases and J by 3 bases, and 16 bases separated the two germline ends. This CDR3 reads CASSKNRDWDTEAFF. CDR3 sequence (DNA): TGTGCCAGCAGTAAGAACCGGGACTGGGACACTGAAGCTTTCTTT.

V is TRBV12-3 or TRBV12-4 and J is TRBJ1-5; TRBD1 aligns across 9 bases. V trimming: 5 bases; J trimming: 6 bases; junction bases outside the gene matches: 8. The CDR3 totals 15 residues. This CDR3 is CASSPTGGWGQPQHF. CDR3 nucleotides: TGTGCCAGCAGTCCTACAGGGGGCTGGGGTCAGCCCCAGCATTTT.

The sample holds a few counts of this clonotype. The chain couples TRBV20-1 to TRBJ2-7, with 7 bases identical to TRBD1. V lost 6 bases to trimming and J lost 0 bases; unmatched junction nucleotides: 11. Germline CDR1 is DFQATT and CDR2 is SNEGSKA (reference sequence). The CDR3 is made up of 15 amino acids. CDR3 DNA sequence: TGCAGTGCGTGTATTCGGGACAGAAACTCCTACGAGCAGTACTTC. Translation gives CSACIRDRNSYEQYF.

The rearrangement uses TRBV12-3 or TRBV12-4 and TRBJ2-6, with D hard to call. Trimming took off 3 bases at V and 4 bases at J, with 7 bases between the two ends. The CDR3 is 14 residues long. In nucleotides, the CDR3 is TGTGCCAGCAGTTTTGATTTGGGGGCCAACGTCCTGACTTTC. This sequence encodes CASSFDLGANVLTF.

This clonotype was counted only a few times. The chain employs TRBV28 and TRBJ2-3, with 7 bases identical to TRBD2. Trimming took 5 bases from V and 2 from J; bases not matched to a gene: 10. CDR3 length: 16 amino acids. Germline V lookup: CDR1 MDHEN, CDR2 SYDVKM. This CDR3 is CASSLTSDSFTDTQYF. The CDR3, as DNA: TGTGCCAGCAGTCTAACTAGCGACTCCTTCACAGATACGCAGTATTTT.

The rearrangement links TRBV7-3 to TRBJ2-3, with TRBD2 matching 9 bases. This CDR3 is 16 amino acids long. Germline V gives CDR1 SGHTA, CDR2 FQGTGA. Trimming cost V 2 bases and J 4 bases; bases outside gene matches: 7. CDR3 bases: TGTGCCAGCAGCTTATGGGCGGGGGGGAATTCAGATACGCAGTATTTT. This sequence encodes CASSLWAGGNSDTQYF.

The rearrangement uses TRBV7-6 and TRBJ2-3; the D gene is possibly TRBD1 (6 bases). The length of the CDR3 is 17 residues. Germline V gene lookup returns CDR1 SGHVS and CDR2 FNYEAQ. Trimming cost V 5 bases and J 5 bases, with 23 bases left between them. CDR3 protein: CASSHHIYRAQGDTQYF. The CDR3 bases are TGTGCCAGCAGCCACCATATCTACAGGGCCCAGGGAGATACGCAGTATTTT.

This clonotype was seen a handful of times. This chain joins TRBV12-3 or TRBV12-4 and TRBJ2-2; D is unclear. The CDR3 is 14 residues long. Trimming removed 9 bases from V and 1 base from J, with 12 bases in between. The CDR3 here is CASKDLWNTGELFF. CDR3 sequence (DNA): TGTGCCAGTAAGGACCTTTGGAACACCGGGGAGCTGTTTTTT.

The chain couples TRBV4-3 to TRBJ2-5, with D possibly TRBD1 on 5 matching bases. The CDR3 is made up of 14 amino acids. Germline loops: CDR1 LGHNA, CDR2 YSLEER. Trimming cost V 4 bases and J 9 bases, with 18 bases left between them. The CDR3 is CASSPGKGSWAQYF. In nucleotides, the CDR3 is TGCGCCAGCAGCCCAGGGAAGGGGTCTTGGGCCCAGTACTTC.

The chain uses TRBV5-6 and TRBJ2-2, with 7 bases that match TRBD2. This CDR3 region has 13 residues. Germline V gives CDR1 SGHDT, CDR2 YYEEEE. Unmatched junction bases numbered 2, after V lost 4 bases and J lost 5 bases. The CDR3 nucleotides read TGTGCCAGCAGCAGCGGGGTGACCGGGGAGCTGTTTTTT. It encodes CASSSGVTGELFF.